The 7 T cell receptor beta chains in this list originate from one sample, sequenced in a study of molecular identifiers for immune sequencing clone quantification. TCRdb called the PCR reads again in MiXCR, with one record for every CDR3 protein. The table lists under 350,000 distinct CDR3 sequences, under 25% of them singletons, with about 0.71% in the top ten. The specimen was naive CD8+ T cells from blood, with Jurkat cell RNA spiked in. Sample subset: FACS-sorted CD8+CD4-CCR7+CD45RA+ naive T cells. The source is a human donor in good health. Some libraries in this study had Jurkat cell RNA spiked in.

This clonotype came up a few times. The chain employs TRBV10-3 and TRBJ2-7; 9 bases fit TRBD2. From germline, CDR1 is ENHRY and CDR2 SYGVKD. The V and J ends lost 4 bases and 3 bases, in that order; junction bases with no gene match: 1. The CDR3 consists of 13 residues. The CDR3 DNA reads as TGTGCCATCAGTGTGACTAGCGGCTACGAGCAGTACTTC. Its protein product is CAISVTSGYEQYF.

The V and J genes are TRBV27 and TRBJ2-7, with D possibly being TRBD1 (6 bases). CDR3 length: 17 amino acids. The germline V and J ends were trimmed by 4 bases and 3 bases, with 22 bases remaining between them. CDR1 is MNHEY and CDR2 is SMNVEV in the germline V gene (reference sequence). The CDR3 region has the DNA TGTGCCAGCAGTTCAACGGTCGTACAGGGAGTAGACTACGAGCAGTACTTC. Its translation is CASSSTVVQGVDYEQYF.

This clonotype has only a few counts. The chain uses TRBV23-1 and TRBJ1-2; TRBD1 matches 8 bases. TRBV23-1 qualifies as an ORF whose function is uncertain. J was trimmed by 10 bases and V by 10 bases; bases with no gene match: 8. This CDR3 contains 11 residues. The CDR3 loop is CATGDRFDYTF. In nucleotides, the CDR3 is TGCGCCACCGGGGACAGGTTCGACTACACCTTC.

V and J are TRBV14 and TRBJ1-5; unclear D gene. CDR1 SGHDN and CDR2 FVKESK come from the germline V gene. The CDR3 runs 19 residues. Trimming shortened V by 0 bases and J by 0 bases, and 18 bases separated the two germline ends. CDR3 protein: CASSQDGTASSDSNQPQHF. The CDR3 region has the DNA TGTGCCAGCAGCCAAGACGGCACTGCGAGTTCTGATAGCAATCAGCCCCAGCATTTT.

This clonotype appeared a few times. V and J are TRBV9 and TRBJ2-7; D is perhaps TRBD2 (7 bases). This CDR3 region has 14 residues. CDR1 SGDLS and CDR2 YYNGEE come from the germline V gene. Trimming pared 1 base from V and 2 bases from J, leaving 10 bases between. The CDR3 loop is CASSVYGGPYEQYF. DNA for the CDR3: TGTGCCAGCAGCGTATACGGGGGGCCCTACGAGCAGTACTTC. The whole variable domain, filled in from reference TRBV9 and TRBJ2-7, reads DSGVTQTPKHLITATGQRVTLRCSPRSGDLSVYWYQQSLDQGLQFLIQYYNGEERAKGNILERFSAQQFPDLHSELNLSSLELGDSALYFCASSVYGGPYEQYFGPGTRLTVT.

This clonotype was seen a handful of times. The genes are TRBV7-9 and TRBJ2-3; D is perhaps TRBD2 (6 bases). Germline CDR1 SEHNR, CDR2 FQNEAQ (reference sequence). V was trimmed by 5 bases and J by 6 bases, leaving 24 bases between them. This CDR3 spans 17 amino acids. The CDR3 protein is CASSTPLRVGGADTQYF. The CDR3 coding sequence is TGTGCCAGCAGCACCCCCCTACGGGTGGGAGGCGCGGATACGCAGTATTTT.

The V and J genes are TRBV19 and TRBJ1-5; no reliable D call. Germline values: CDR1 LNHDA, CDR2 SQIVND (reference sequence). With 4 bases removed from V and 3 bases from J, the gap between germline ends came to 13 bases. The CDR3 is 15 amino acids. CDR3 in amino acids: CASSTHEGLNQPQHF. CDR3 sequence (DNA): TGTGCCAGTAGTACCCACGAGGGCCTCAATCAGCCCCAGCATTTT.